This T cell receptor (beta chain) is drawn from a study of OX40 agonist ivuxolimab in advanced cancers. Sequenced by immunoSEQ multiplex PCR; TCRdb stores in-frame clones only, minus some. The sample consists of roughly 82,000 clones, roughly nine tenths of them appearing once. Study-wide results and caveats: Researchers did not establish what antigens the expanded peripheral T cells target.

Concerning this clone itself: What it binds is not known.

The TCR sequence derives from an adult with an advanced solid tumor such as melanoma, head and neck, liver or kidney cancer. The input for sequencing was CD4+ or CD8+ T cells sorted from blood, taken in a trial of the OX40 agonist ivuxolimab.

CDR3 sequence: CASSFLAGGPGELFF. The DNA for the CDR3 is TGTGCCAGCAGTTTCCTAGCGGGGGGGCCCGGGGAGCTGTTTTTT. The chain uses TRBV28 and TRBJ2-2, with TRBD2 matching 12 bases. The CDR3 length is 15 residues. Germline V gene sequence: CDR1 MDHEN, CDR2 SYDVKM. Trimming removed 3 bases from V and 6 bases from J; junction bases left unmatched: 2.